The subject of this entry is one TCR beta chain. The antigen is undetermined. Germline CDR1 and CDR2: KGHSH and LQKENI. Trimming cost V 2 bases and J 5 bases, with 13 bases left between them. The CDR3 runs to 14 residues. Overall study results and limits: Tumor Treg TCRs overlapped most with tumor naive CD4+ cells.

Memory CD4+ cells were defined as CD4+CD45RO+CD25-. TCRdb re-called the 5' RACE reads with MiXCR, one entry per CDR3 protein. The sample lists several thousand distinct CDR3 sequences; around 66% were seen once. The sequenced sample was memory CD4+ T cells sorted from a lymph node. Stated subset: memory CD4+ T cells, CD4+CD45RO+CD25-. J is TRBJ2-7 and V is TRBV18; the D gene is possibly TRBD2 (5 bases). The sequence was collected from a female donor with breast cancer. The CDR3 reads CASSPNHRGNEQYF. In DNA, the CDR3 is TGTGCCAGCTCACCAAATCATCGGGGAAACGAGCAGTACTTC.